These T cell receptor beta chains were read from a single sample in a study of T cell changes during pregnancy in multiple sclerosis. Libraries were prepared by immunoSEQ multiplex PCR; TCRdb keeps only in-frame clonotypes and omits some of them. The sample lists approximately 79,000 clones; about 94% were seen once. Sequenced here: peripheral blood, sampled in the second trimester of pregnancy. These receptors were collected from a female donor in good health, enrolled as a control in a pregnancy study. The CDR3 runs from the conserved cysteine through the conserved F or W. The D gene is left open where the match is weak. Clone size appears in some rows only: once, few, many, or a class for an expanded clone.

J | size | V | D | DNA | CDR3
TRBJ1-2 | - | TRBV5-8 | - | TGTGCCAGCAGCTACCGACAGGCTCACTATGGCTACACCTTC | CASSYRQAHYGYTF
TRBJ2-3 | - | TRBV11-1 | TRBD2 | TGTGCCAGCAGCTTGACTAGCGGGGGAGATTCAGATACGCAGTATTTT | CASSLTSGGDSDTQYF
TRBJ1-1 | - | TRBV4-1 | TRBD1 | TGCGCCAGCAGCCTGAGACAGGGGGCGCGGACTGAAGCTTTCTTT | CASSLRQGARTEAFF
TRBJ1-6 | - | TRBV19 | - | TGTGCCAGTAGTAAGGTGGGCCAGGGGAATTCACCCCTCCACTTT | CASSKVGQGNSPLHF
TRBJ1-2 | - | TRBV19 | - | TGTGCCAGTACTCAGGGGAATGGCTACACCTTC | CASTQGNGYTF
TRBJ2-5 | once | TRBV7-9 | TRBD2 | TGTGCCAGCACCCCGGGACTAGCAAGCGAGACCCAGTACTTC | CASTPGLASETQYF
TRBJ2-1 | - | TRBV9 | - | TGTGCCAGCAGCTCCCGGACAGCCTCCTACAATGAGCAGTTCTTC | CASSSRTASYNEQFF
TRBJ2-1 | - | TRBV5-1 | - | TGCGCCAGCAGCTTGGAACAGGTCTCCTACAATGAGCAGTTCTTC | CASSLEQVSYNEQFF
TRBJ1-6 | - | TRBV4-3 | TRBD1 | TGCGCCAGCAGCCAGGGACAGGGGGGTTCACCCCTCCACTTT | CASSQGQGGSPLHF
TRBJ1-2 | once | TRBV29-1 | - | TGCAGCGTTGGCCGGTCGAACTATGGCTACACCTTC | CSVGRSNYGYTF
TRBJ1-1 | once | TRBV5-5 | - | TGTGCCAGCAGCCCGGGACTCCAAAGAGGGACTGAAGCTTTCTTT | CASSPGLQRGTEAFF
TRBJ1-6 | - | TRBV6-5 | TRBD1 | TGTGCCAGCAGTTACTCTATAACCGGGACAGATTCACCCCTCCACTTT | CASSYSITGTDSPLHF
TRBJ1-2 | - | TRBV29-1 | TRBD1 | TGCAGCGCTGGGACAGGGGGCGAGAACACCTTC | CSAGTGGENTF
TRBJ2-2 | - | TRBV19 | - | TGTGCCAGTAGTATAGAACCGCGAACCGGGGAGCTGTTTTTT | CASSIEPRTGELFF
TRBJ1-6 | - | TRBV30 | TRBD1 | TGTGCCTGTCGACAGGGGGCGGGTTCACCCCTCCACTTT | CACRQGAGSPLHF
TRBJ1-3 | - | TRBV30 | - | TGTGCCTGGAGTGACCCGGCGGTTGCTGGAAACACCATATATTTT | CAWSDPAVAGNTIYF
TRBJ1-1 | - | TRBV4-2 | - | TGTGCCAGCAGCCAAGGAAACAGGGATAACACTGAAGCTTTCTTT | CASSQGNRDNTEAFF
TRBJ2-1 | - | TRBV7-9 | - | TGTGCCAGCAGCTTACTCATCCCAGGGAACTCCTACAATGAGCAGTTCTTC | CASSLLIPGNSYNEQFF
TRBJ2-1 | - | TRBV11-2 | - | TGTGCCAGCAGCTTCCTAGTGATCACAGGACAGTTCTTC | CASSFLVITGQFF
TRBJ2-5 | - | TRBV7-3 | - | TGTGCCAGCAGCTCCCCTTCGAGGTGGAAGACCCAGTACTTC | CASSSPSRWKTQYF
TRBJ1-1 | - | TRBV19 | TRBD1 | TGTGCCAGTCAACCGCGGGACAGAAACACTGAAGCTTTCTTT | CASQPRDRNTEAFF
TRBJ1-2 | - | TRBV7-2 | - | TGTGCCAGCAGCTTAGCAACGGGTACAGGCTATGGCTACACCTTC | CASSLATGTGYGYTF